This TCR beta chain appears in the sequencing data of a study of HIV-infected children after antiretroviral therapy interruption (dated by TCRdb to about 2019). With respect to the entire study: All eight included children had a CD4+ count above 500 and a viral load below 50 copies/ml, with four on planned treatment interruption and four on continuous treatment. The interruption group had a median age of approximately 9.8 years, compared with over 7 years in the continuous treatment group. Exposure to EBV and CMV had been recorded for most participating children. Interruption-arm samples came from week 0, week 12, end of interruption (week 24 or 48), and about 3 years after study end. In the continuous-treatment arm, samples from corresponding weeks 0, 48 and 150 were analyzed. Alongside measurements of thymic output, the study compared TCR repertoires of children on planned treatment interruption with TCR repertoires of children on continuous antiretroviral treatment. Here is what the overall study found, with its caveats: The sorted CD45RA+ naive cells might contain minor non-naive CD45RA+ populations, such as EMRA or stem memory cells. The small number of patients is a limitation, and caution is needed when interpreting the data. In the naive CD4+ repertoires of PTI patients, CDR3 sharing between time points dropped after the start of interruption, while many sequences were shared between the end of interruption and 3 years later. The naive CD4+ Gini coefficient rose by the end of treatment interruption, suggesting clonal expansion, and returned to baseline by 3 years.

Reading the label with the study, this specimen's treatment or condition is: PENTA 11 planned treatment interruption arm or continuous ART arm. Participants were children from the United Kingdom aged 2 to 15 years who had received at least three-drug ART for at least 24 weeks. Cryopreserved PBMCs with at least 5 million viable cells were required; a few candidate patients were excluded for low viable PBMC yield. Using a FACSAria III cell sorter, naive CD4+ CD45RA+ CD45RO- T cells were FACS-sorted out of thawed PBMCs. Sorted cells were fixed, and RNA was extracted using the RNeasy FFPE kit followed by the RNeasy Micro kit. Library creation used 3' RACE. TCR libraries were built from RNA using a 3' RACE protocol with unique molecular identifiers to correct PCR amplification bias. Up to 12 amplicon libraries were pooled and sequenced on an Illumina MiSeq with v2 2x250 paired-end chemistry. In the authors' own workflow: Reads were processed with Decombinator for assignment of V and J genes and CDR3, and barcode-based correction of errors and PCR bias was applied. Before Gini coefficients were calculated with the R ineq package, the repertoires were subsampled to the same depth. Three approaches were used to assess CDR3 similarity: GLIPH, Hamming distance and a shared triplet metric. TCRdb ran its own pipeline on the public reads, namely fastp trimming at Q25 and MiXCR clone calling, and kept in-frame beta chains. All rows with the same CDR3 protein become a single entry with the most common DNA and genes. TCRdb, not the authors, supplied the V and J calls. For this sample the table gives about 86,000 distinct CDR3 sequences, of which approximately 6.9% were detected only once. 1% to 1.3% of the sample belongs to the ten largest clones.

Measured from the cysteine to the phenylalanine, the CDR3 is 14 residues long. Only the CDR3 region is kept as DNA, spanning 42 bases read in frame from base 1. CDR1 and CDR2, per the germline V gene (reference sequence), are LGHDT and YNNKEL. V ends up 1 base short and J 5 bases short, with an unmatched junction base count of 3. This clonotype was seen many times. It lacks a known antigen. Base qualities are not recorded, but no much larger clone differs from it by a single base. The source was CD45RA+ CD4+ T cells from PBMCs, pooled from several time points, collected from a donor given antiretroviral therapy, either interrupted or continuous. The cell subset or site label, read with the paper, signifies: naive CD4+ CD45RA+ CD45RO- T cells. The chain is assembled from TRBV3-1 and TRBJ2-3; 7 bases in the middle match TRBD1. The TCR sequence derives from a pool of human donors with HIV. The CDR3 is CASSQGQGGDTQYF. The DNA is TGTGCCAGCAGCCAAGGACAGGGTGGAGATACGCAGTATTTT.